These 5 T cell receptor beta chains were sequenced from one sample in a study of hypomethylating agent response in myelodysplastic syndrome. The table came from immunoSEQ multiplex PCR; TCRdb's copy has only in-frame clones and leaves some out. This sample has around 6,100 clones, with approximately 78% found just once. The sequencing here drew on bone marrow, taken before or after starting hypomethylating agent treatment for myelodysplastic syndrome (not recorded which). The receptor source for this set is a human donor with myelodysplastic syndrome.

The chain joins TRBV19 to TRBJ2-1, with D tentatively TRBD2 (7 bases). CDR1 is LNHDA, CDR2 SQIVND, per germline (reference sequence). The CDR3 covers 18 residues. V was clipped by 1 base and J by 2 bases, with 18 bases between them. The CDR3 DNA is TGTGCCAGTAGTATAGTCGCGGGGGCCGCCTCAGCCTACAATGAGCAGTTCTTC. As protein: CASSIVAGAASAYNEQFF. The full variable domain, with the rest looked up from reference TRBV19 and TRBJ2-1, is DGGITQSPKYLFRKEGQNVTLSCEQNLNHDAMYWYRQDPGQGLRLIYYSQIVNDFQKGDIAEGYSVSREKKESFPLTVTSAQKNPTAFYLCASSIVAGAASAYNEQFFGPGTRLTVL.

This chain links TRBV28 with TRBJ2-7; D gene unclear. Trimming removed 4 bases from V and 2 bases from J, with 9 bases in between. The CDR3 loop spans 13 amino acids. Per the germline V gene, CDR1 is MDHEN and CDR2 is SYDVKM. The CDR3 is CASSSEVAYEQYF. CDR3 nucleotide sequence: TGTGCCAGCAGTTCCGAGGTTGCCTACGAGCAGTACTTC. Combining the CDR3 with reference TRBV28 and TRBJ2-7 gives the whole variable domain DVKVTQSSRYLVKRTGEKVFLECVQDMDHENMFWYRQDPGLGLRLIYFSYDVKMKEKGDIPEGYSVSREKKERFSLILESASTNQTSMYLCASSSEVAYEQYFGPGTRLTVT.

V and J are TRBV6-5 and TRBJ2-3, with D unresolved. V lost 5 bases to trimming and J lost 6 bases, with 12 bases between them. This CDR3 has 13 amino acids. Germline V gives CDR1 MNHEY, CDR2 SVGAGI. The CDR3 region is CASSLYPGDTQYF. Here the CDR3 DNA reads TGTGCCAGCAGTCTCTATCCCGGGGATACGCAGTATTTT.

This chain links TRBV27 with TRBJ2-1; D unclear. Germline loops: CDR1 MNHEY, CDR2 SMNVEV (reference sequence). CDR3 length: 16 amino acids. The ends were cut back, 6 bases at V and 4 bases at J, with 19 bases in the middle. This chain's CDR3 is CASSYSIGIPYNEQFF. The CDR3 DNA is TGTGCCAGCAGCTACTCCATCGGAATTCCATACAATGAGCAGTTCTTC.

The V and J genes are TRBV29-1 and TRBJ1-2; 10 bases agree with TRBD1. There are 11 residues in the CDR3. Germline trimming cut 7 bases from V and 7 bases from J; bases unmatched to any gene: 3. Germline CDR1 is SQVTM and CDR2 is ANQGSEA. The CDR3 coding sequence is TGCAGCGCCCGGGACAGGGGTGGCTACACCTTC. Its protein is CSARDRGGYTF. Drawing the rest from reference TRBV29-1 and TRBJ1-2, the complete variable domain is SAVISQKPSRDICQRGTSLTIQCQVDSQVTMMFWYRQQPGQSLTLIATANQGSEATYESGFVIDKFPISRPNLTFSTLTVSNMSPEDSSIYLCSARDRGGYTFGSGTRLTVV.